This TCR beta chain was recorded in a study of blood T cell repertoires in COVID-19. The data were produced by immunoSEQ multiplex PCR, yet TCRdb's version contains in-frame clones alone and is incomplete. The profile covers around 84,000 clones, with around 83% appearing a single time and roughly 36% taken by the ten largest. This CDR3 contains 15 residues. In germline, CDR1 is LNHDA, CDR2 SQIVND (reference sequence). V was shortened by 3 bases and J by 6 bases, with 12 bases between the two germline ends. The sequenced material came from peripheral blood. The sequence was obtained from a man older than 75 with active or convalescent COVID-19. The chain uses TRBV19 and TRBJ1-6; the D is unclear. CDR3 nucleotides: TGTGCCAGTAGTATCGCGGCCGGCTCTAATTCACCCCTCCACTTT. Its translation: CASSIAAGSNSPLHF.